The clone carrying this T cell receptor (beta chain) appeared a few times. The trim removed 10 bases at V and 8 bases at J, leaving 15 bases unmatched. Germline V CDR1 and CDR2: ENHRY, SYGVKD. CDR3 length: 15 residues. In TCRdb, the 5' RACE reads were re-called with MiXCR into one record per CDR3 protein. Of roughly 30,000 distinct CDR3 sequences in the sample, 25% to 30% were seen once. Cells sorted as Tregs were CD4+, CD25+ and CD127-/low. The chain is built from TRBV10-3 and TRBJ1-4, with TRBD1 matching 8 bases. Sequenced material: tumor-infiltrating Tregs sorted from the breast tumor. The TCR comes from a female donor with breast cancer. Here the CDR3 reads CATRPAGGFREKLFF. The CDR3 DNA sequence: TGTGCCACCCGACCGGCAGGGGGCTTTAGGGAAAAACTGTTTTTT.